The present TCR beta chain was sequenced within a study of T cells after posttransplantation cyclophosphamide. Germline CDR1 SGHTA, CDR2 FQGTGA. V was pared by 5 bases and J by 2 bases, with 9 bases between. The CDR3 is 13 residues long. The table came from immunoSEQ multiplex PCR; TCRdb's copy has only in-frame clones and leaves some out. The sample includes 30,000 to 40,000 clones, roughly 90% seen only once; the top ten take about 15%. The sample comprised PBMCs. The chain links TRBV7-3 to TRBJ1-1, with D perhaps matching TRBD1 (5 bases). The sequence was collected from a woman in her thirties or forties with a blood cancer, CMV-positive, and with a related stem cell donor. The CDR3 here is CASSMDTNTEAFF. CDR3 in DNA: TGTGCCAGCAGCATGGACACCAACACTGAAGCTTTCTTT.